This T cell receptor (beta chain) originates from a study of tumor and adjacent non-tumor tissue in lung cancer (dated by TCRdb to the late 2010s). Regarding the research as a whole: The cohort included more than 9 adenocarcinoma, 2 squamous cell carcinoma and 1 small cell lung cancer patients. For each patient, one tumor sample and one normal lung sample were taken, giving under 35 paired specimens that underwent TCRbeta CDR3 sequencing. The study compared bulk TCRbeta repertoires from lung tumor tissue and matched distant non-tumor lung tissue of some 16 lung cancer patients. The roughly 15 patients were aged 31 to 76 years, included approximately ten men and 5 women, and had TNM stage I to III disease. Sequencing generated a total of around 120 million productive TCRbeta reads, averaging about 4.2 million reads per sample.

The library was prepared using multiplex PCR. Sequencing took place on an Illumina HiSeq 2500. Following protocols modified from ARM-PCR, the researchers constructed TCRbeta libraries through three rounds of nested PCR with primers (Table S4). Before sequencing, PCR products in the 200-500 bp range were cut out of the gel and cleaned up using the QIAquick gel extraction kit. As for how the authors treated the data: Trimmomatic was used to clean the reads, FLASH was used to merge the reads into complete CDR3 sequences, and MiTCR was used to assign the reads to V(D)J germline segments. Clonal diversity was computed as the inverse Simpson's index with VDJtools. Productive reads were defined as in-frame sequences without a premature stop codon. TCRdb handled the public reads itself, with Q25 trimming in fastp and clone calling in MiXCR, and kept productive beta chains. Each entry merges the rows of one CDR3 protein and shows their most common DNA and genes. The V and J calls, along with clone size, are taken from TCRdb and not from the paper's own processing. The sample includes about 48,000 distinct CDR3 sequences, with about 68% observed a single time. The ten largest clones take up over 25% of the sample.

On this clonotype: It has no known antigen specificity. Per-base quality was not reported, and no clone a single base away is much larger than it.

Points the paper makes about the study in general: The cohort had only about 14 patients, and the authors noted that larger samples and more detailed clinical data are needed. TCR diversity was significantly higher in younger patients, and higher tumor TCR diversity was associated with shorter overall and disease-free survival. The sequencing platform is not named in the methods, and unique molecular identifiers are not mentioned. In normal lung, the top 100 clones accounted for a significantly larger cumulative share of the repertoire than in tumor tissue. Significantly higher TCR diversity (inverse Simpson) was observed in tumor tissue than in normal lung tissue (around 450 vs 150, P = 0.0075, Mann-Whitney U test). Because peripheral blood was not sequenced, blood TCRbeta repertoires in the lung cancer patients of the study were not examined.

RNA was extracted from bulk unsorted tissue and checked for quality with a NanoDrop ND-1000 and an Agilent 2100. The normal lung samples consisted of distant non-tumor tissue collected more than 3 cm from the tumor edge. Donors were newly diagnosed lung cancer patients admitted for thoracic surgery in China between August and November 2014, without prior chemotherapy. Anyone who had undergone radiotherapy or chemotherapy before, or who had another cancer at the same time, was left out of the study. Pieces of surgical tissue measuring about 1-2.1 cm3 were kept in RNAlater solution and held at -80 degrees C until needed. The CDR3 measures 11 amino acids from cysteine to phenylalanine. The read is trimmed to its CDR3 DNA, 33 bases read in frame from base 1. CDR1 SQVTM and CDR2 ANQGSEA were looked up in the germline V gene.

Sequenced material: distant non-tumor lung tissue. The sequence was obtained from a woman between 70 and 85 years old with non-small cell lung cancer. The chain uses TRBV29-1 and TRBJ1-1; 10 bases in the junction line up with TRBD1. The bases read TGCACTGCTGGGACAGGGGACCGCTTTTTCTTT. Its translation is CTAGTGDRFFF.